Reported below is one T cell receptor (beta chain). Original processing notes: From reference gene primer amplification, estimates of nucleated cell counts were derived. Assay used: immunoSEQ multiplex PCR; TCRdb lists only in-frame clones, some missing. For V, J and clone size, that table is used; D and trimming come from the DNA. This sample has around 37,000 clones, with nearly 90% found just once. This specimen belongs to a study of blood T cell repertoires in COVID-19. Study-level background: In each case, the material was cDNA or gDNA derived from T cells, B-cell-depleted T cells, or PBMCs.

This CDR3 region has 15 residues. Germline V gene lookup returns CDR1 MGHRA and CDR2 YSYEKL. The V segment lost 3 bases and the J segment 1 base; nucleotides outside the gene matches: 4. The V and J genes are TRBV4-1 and TRBJ1-2; 8 bases map to TRBD1. The receptor comes from a man between 60 and 70 years old with active or convalescent COVID-19. Sequenced: peripheral blood. Here the CDR3 reads CASSQKTGDNYGYTF. DNA for the CDR3: TGCGCCAGCAGCCAGAAGACAGGGGATAACTATGGCTACACCTTC.